Presented here are 7 T cell receptor beta chains from one specimen sequenced in a study of a mutant IDH1 vaccine in newly diagnosed glioma. Time point specified: baseline, week 1 (first vaccination visit). Treatment indicated: pre-vaccination baseline after standard-of-care therapy. Profiled with immunoSEQ multiplex PCR; TCRdb holds only in-frame clones, not every one. The sample has some 95,000 clones, roughly 77% seen once; the top ten hold over 6.5%. The sequencing used PBMCs, collected from a glioma patient treated with radiotherapy, temozolomide or both. These receptors were obtained from a man aged 35-49 years with glioma.

As regards this clone: The same CDR3 also results from other DNA sequences found in this sample. V and J are TRBV7-8 and TRBJ1-3; D not resolved. Per the germline V gene, CDR1 is SGHVS and CDR2 is FQNEAQ. The CDR3 has 14 residues. The V end was cut by 0 bases, the J end by 1 base, with 4 bases between. The CDR3 nucleotides are TGTGCCAGCAGCTTAGCGGGATCTGGAAACACCATATATTTT. It translates to CASSLAGSGNTIYF.

This chain connects TRBV27 to TRBJ2-7; D is possibly TRBD1 (5 bases). Germline assignment: CDR1 MNHEY and CDR2 SMNVEV (reference sequence). V lost 2 bases, J lost 6 bases, and 20 bases lay in between. This CDR3 region has 16 residues. In DNA form, the CDR3 reads TGTGCCAGCAGTTTAACAGGTCGGCCGTACCTACGCGAGCAGTACTTC. This sequence encodes CASSLTGRPYLREQYF.

This chain uses TRBV4-3 with TRBJ2-1; TRBD1 might be the D (6 bases). This CDR3 has 14 amino acids. Germline CDR1 reads LGHNA; CDR2 reads YSLEER. V was pared by 4 bases and J by 5 bases, with 12 bases between. The CDR3 protein is CASSLLPGDNEQFF. The CDR3 DNA is TGCGCCAGCAGCCTTCTCCCAGGGGACAATGAGCAGTTCTTC.

The V call is TRBV30, the J call TRBJ1-2, with a tentative D call TRBD1 (5 bases). Per the germline V gene, CDR1 is GTSNPN and CDR2 is SVGIG (reference sequence). There are 13 residues in the CDR3. The V and J ends lost 1 base and 2 bases respectively, with 8 bases between them. This CDR3 reads CAWSGGQNYGYTF. CDR3 bases: TGTGCCTGGAGTGGGGGCCAGAACTATGGCTACACCTTC.

This clone was detected once. The chain employs TRBV5-4 and TRBJ2-6; D is uncertain. There are 17 residues in the CDR3. The V end lost 0 bases, the J end lost 4 bases, and 14 bases lay between the germline ends. The germline CDR1 and CDR2 sequences are SGHNT and YYREEE (reference sequence). CDR3 coding DNA: TGTGCCAGCAGCTTGGTCAATATTCGAACAGGGGCCAACGTCCTGACTTTC. Its translation: CASSLVNIRTGANVLTF.

The sample holds one count of this clone. This sequence joins TRBV4-3 and TRBJ2-1; TRBD1 matches at 12 bases. Trimming removed 4 bases from V and 0 bases from J; junction bases left unmatched: 10. The CDR3 loop spans 19 amino acids. Germline loops: CDR1 LGHNA, CDR2 YSLEER. This CDR3 is CASSPGTGGSGDSYNEQFF. For the CDR3, the DNA is TGCGCCAGCAGCCCCGGGACAGGGGGCTCAGGGGACTCCTACAATGAGCAGTTCTTC.

The CDR3 region has the DNA TGTGCCAGCAGAAGACAGGGGGGGGCAGGCAATCAGCCCCAGCATTTT. Amino acid sequence: CASRRQGGAGNQPQHF. The rearrangement uses TRBV28 and TRBJ1-5; 9 bases agree with TRBD1. The V gene end was trimmed by 6 bases and the J gene end by 2 bases; junction bases not matched to a gene: 8. CDR3 length: 16 amino acids. The V gene's germline CDR1 is MDHEN and CDR2 SYDVKM.